This T cell receptor (beta chain) was recovered during a study of blood T cell repertoires in COVID-19. As for the study in general: Acute and convalescent COVID-19 specimens originated in the United States, Italy and Spain. T cells, B-cell-depleted T cells, or PBMCs supplied cDNA or gDNA.

Assay used: immunoSEQ multiplex PCR; TCRdb lists only in-frame clones, some missing. This sample has approximately 290,000 clones, with more than 80% found just once. Trimming at V came to 0 bases and at J to 6 bases, leaving 10 bases not matched to a gene. Germline CDR1 SGDLS, CDR2 YYNGEE. This CDR3 is 16 amino acids long. This clone was seen once. The chain combines TRBV9 with TRBJ2-3; TRBD2 aligns across 7 bases. The sequence was obtained from a woman aged 25-40 years who had recovered from COVID-19. The source material was PBMCs or T cells enriched from blood (not recorded which). The CDR3 protein is CASSVGGRRLVDTQYF. CDR3 in DNA: TGTGCCAGCAGCGTAGGCGGGAGACGGTTAGTTGATACGCAGTATTTT.